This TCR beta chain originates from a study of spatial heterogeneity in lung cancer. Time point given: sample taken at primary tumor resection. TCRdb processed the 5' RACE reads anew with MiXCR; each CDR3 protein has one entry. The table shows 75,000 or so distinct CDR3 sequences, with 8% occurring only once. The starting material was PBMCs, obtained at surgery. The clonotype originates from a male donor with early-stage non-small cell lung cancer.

CDR3 in amino acids: CASGDRGETQYF. CDR3 nucleotides: TGTGCCAGCGGGGACAGGGGAGAGACCCAGTACTTC. This chain uses TRBV18 with TRBJ2-5; TRBD1 matches at 10 bases. The CDR3 runs to 12 residues. V shed 8 bases, J shed 4 bases, and the junction held 1 base outside the gene matches. The V gene's germline CDR1 is KGHSH and CDR2 LQKENI.